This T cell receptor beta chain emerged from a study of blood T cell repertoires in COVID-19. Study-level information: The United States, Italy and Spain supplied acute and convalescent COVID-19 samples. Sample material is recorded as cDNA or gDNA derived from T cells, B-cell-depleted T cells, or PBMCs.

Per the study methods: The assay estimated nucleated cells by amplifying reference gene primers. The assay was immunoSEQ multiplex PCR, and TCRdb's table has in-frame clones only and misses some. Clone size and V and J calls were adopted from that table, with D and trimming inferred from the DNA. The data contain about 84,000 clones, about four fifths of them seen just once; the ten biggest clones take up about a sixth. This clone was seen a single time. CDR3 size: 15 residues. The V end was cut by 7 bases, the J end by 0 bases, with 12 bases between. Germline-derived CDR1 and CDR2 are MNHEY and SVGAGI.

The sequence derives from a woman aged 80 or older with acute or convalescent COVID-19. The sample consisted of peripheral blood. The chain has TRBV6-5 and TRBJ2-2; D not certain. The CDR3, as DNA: TGTGCCAGCACCCCACAGTTCGCGAACACCGGGGAGCTGTTTTTT. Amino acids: CASTPQFANTGELFF.